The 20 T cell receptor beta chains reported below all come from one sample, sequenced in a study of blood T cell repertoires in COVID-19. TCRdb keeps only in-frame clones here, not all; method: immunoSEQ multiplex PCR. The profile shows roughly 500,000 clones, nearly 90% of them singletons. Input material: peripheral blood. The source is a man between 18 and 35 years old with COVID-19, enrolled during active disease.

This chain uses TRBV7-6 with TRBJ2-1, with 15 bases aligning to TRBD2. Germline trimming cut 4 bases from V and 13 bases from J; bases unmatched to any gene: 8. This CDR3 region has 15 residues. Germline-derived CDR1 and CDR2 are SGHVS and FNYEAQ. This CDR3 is CASSSRTSGGAVQFF. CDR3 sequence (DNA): TGTGCCAGCAGCTCCCGGACTAGCGGGGGGGCGGTCCAGTTCTTC.

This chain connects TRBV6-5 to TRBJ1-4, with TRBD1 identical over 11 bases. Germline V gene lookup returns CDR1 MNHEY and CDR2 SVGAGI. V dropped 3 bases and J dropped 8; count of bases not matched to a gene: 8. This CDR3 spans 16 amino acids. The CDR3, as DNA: TGTGCCAGCAGTTATTCTCCCGGGACAGGGGGGGAAAAACTGTTTTTT. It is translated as CASSYSPGTGGEKLFF.

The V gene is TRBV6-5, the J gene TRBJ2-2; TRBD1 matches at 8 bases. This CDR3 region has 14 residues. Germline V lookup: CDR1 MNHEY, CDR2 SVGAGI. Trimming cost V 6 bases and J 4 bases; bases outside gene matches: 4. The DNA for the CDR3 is TGTGCCAGCAGGGACAGGGAAATCACCGGGGAGCTGTTTTTT. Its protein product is CASRDREITGELFF.

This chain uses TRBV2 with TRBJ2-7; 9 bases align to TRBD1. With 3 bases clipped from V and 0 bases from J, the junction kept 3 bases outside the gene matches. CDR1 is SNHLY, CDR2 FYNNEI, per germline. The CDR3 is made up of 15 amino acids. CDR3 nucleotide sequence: TGTGCCAGCAGTGAGGAGACAGGGGGCTCCTACGAGCAGTACTTC. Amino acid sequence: CASSEETGGSYEQYF.

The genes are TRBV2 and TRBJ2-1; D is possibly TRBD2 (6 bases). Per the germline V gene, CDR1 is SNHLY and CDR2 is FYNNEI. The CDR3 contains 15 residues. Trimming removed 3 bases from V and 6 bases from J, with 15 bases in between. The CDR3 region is CASSDGGTGPNEQFF. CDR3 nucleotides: TGTGCCAGCAGTGACGGCGGGACGGGACCCAATGAGCAGTTCTTC.

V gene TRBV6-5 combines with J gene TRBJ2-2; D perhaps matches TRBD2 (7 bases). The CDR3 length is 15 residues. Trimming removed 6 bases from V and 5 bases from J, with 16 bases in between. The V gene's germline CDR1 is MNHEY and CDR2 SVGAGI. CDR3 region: CASRALEGGTGELFF. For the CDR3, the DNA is TGTGCCAGCAGAGCTTTGGAGGGGGGGACCGGGGAGCTGTTTTTT.

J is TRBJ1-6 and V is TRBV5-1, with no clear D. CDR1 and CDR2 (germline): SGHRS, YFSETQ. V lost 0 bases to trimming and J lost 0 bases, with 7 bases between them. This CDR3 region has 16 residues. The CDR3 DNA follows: TGCGCCAGCAGCTTGGCTGGGAGCTCCTATAATTCACCCCTCCACTTT. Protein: CASSLAGSSYNSPLHF.

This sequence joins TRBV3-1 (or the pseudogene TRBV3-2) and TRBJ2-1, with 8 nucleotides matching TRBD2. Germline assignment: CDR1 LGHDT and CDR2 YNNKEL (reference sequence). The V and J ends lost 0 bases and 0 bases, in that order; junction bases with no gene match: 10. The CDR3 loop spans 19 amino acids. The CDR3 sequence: CASSQDPIGRASSYNEQFF. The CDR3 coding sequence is TGTGCCAGCAGCCAAGATCCGATCGGGAGGGCGAGCTCCTACAATGAGCAGTTCTTC.

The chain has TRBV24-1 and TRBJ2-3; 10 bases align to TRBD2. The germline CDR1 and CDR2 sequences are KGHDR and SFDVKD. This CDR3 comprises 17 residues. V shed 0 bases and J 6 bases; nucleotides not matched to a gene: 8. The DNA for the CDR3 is TGTGCCACCAGTGATTTGCAGGCTAGCGGGAGTCAGGATACGCAGTATTTT. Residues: CATSDLQASGSQDTQYF.

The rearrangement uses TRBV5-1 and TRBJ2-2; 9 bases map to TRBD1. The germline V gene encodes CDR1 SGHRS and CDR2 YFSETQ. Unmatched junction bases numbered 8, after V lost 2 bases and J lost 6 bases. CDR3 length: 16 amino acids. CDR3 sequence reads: CASSFQGTGSAGELFF. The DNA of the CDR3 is TGCGCCAGCAGCTTCCAAGGGACAGGGTCGGCCGGGGAGCTGTTTTTT.

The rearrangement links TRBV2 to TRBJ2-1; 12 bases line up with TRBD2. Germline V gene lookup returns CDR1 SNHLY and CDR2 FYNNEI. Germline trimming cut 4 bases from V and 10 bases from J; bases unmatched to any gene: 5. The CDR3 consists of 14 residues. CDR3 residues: CASSGTSGMLEQFF. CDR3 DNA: TGTGCCAGCAGTGGGACTAGCGGGATGTTGGAGCAGTTCTTC.

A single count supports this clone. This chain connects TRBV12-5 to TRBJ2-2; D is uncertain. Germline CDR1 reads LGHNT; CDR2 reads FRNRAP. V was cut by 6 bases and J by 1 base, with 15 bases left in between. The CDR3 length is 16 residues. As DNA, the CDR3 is TGTGCTAGTGGGCCGAATACAGCAGGGAACACCGGGGAGCTGTTTTTT. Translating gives CASGPNTAGNTGELFF.

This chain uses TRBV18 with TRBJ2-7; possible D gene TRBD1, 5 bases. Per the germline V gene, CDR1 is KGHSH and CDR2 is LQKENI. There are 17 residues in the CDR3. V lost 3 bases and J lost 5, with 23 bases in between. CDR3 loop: CASSPLSSNSGFHEQYF. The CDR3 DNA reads TGTGCCAGCTCACCTCTTTCTTCTAACTCAGGGTTCCACGAGCAGTACTTC.

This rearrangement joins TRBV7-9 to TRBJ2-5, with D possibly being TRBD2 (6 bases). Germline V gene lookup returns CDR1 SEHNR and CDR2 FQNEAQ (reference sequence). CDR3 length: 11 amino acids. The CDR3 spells CVGASEETQYF. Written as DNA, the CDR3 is TGTGTAGGGGCTAGCGAAGAGACCCAGTACTTC.

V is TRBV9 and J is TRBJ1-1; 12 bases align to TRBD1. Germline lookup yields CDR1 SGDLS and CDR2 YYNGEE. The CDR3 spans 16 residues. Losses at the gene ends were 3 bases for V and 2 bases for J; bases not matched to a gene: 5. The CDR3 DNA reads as TGTGCCAGCAGCGGACCCGGGACAGGGGGCAACACTGAAGCTTTCTTT. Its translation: CASSGPGTGGNTEAFF.

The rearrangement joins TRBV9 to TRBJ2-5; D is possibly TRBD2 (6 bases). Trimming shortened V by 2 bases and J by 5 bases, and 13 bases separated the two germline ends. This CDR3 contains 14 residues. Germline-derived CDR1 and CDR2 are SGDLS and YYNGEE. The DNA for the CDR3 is TGTGCCAGCAGCGTGGGACTTTTGGGGGAGACCCAGTACTTC. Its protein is CASSVGLLGETQYF.

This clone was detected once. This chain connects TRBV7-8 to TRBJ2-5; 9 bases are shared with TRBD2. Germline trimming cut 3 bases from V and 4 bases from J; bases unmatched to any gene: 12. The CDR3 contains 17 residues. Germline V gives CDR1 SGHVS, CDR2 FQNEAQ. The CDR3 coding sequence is TGTGCCAGCAGCTTGGGAAGGGTGCTAGCGGGATTAGAGACCCAGTACTTC. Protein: CASSLGRVLAGLETQYF.

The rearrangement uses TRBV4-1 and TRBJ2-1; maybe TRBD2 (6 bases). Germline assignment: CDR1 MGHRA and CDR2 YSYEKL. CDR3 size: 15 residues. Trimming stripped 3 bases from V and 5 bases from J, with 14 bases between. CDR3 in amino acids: CASSQLRDWNNEQFF. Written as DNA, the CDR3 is TGCGCCAGCAGCCAGCTCCGGGACTGGAACAATGAGCAGTTCTTC.

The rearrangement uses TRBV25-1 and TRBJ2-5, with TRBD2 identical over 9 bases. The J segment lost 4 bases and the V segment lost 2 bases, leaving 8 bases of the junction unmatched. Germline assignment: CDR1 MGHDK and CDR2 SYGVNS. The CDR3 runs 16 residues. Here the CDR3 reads CASSETHLAGPETQYF. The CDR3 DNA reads TGTGCCAGCAGTGAAACTCACCTAGCGGGGCCAGAGACCCAGTACTTC.

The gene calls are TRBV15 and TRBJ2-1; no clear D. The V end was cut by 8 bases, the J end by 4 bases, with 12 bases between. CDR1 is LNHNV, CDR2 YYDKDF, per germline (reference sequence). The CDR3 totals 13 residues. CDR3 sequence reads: CATQNSPYNEQFF. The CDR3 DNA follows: TGTGCCACCCAAAACAGCCCTTACAATGAGCAGTTCTTC.